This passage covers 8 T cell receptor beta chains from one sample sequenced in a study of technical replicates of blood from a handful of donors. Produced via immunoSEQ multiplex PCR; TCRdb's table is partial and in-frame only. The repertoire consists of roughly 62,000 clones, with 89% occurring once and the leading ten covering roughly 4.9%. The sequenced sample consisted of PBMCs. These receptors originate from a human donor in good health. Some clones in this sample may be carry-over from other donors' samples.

The CDR3 region is CASSLGQNNYGYTF. The CDR3 nucleotides are TGTGCCAGCAGCTTGGGGCAGAACAACTATGGCTACACCTTC. This chain uses TRBV5-4 with TRBJ1-2; D is undetermined. Germline CDR1 SGHNT, CDR2 YYREEE (reference sequence). V lost 0 bases and J 2 bases, leaving 8 bases between the germline ends. This CDR3 contains 14 residues.

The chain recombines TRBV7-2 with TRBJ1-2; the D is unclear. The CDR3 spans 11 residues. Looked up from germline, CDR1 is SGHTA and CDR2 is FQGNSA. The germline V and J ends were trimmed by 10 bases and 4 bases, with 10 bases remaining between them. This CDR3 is CATRESYGYTF. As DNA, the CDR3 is TGTGCCACCAGAGAGAGCTATGGCTACACCTTC.

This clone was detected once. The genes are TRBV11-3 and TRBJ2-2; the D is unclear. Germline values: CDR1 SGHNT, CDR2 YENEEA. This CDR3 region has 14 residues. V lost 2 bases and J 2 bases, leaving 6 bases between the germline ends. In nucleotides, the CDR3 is TGTGCCAGCAGCTTACTATCCAACACCGGGGAGCTGTTTTTT. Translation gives CASSLLSNTGELFF.

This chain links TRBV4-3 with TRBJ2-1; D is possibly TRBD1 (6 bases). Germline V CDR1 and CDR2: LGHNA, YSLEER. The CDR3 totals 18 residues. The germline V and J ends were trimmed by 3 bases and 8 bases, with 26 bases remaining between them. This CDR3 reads CASSQRAVGARLVDEQFF. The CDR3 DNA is TGCGCCAGCAGCCAGCGCGCCGTGGGGGCGCGTTTAGTAGATGAGCAGTTCTTC.

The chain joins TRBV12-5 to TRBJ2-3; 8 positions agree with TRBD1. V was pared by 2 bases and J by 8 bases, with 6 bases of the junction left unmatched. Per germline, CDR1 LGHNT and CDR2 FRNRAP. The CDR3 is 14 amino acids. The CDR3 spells CASGLPGTGVTQYF. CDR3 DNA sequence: TGTGCTAGTGGTTTGCCAGGGACAGGCGTTACGCAGTATTTT.

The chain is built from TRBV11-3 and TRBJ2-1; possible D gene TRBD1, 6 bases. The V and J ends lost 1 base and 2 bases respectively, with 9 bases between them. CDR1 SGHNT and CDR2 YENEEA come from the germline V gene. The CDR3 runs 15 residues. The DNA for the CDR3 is TGTGCCAGCAGCTTAGGCAGGGGCCCCTACAATGAGCAGTTCTTC. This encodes CASSLGRGPYNEQFF.

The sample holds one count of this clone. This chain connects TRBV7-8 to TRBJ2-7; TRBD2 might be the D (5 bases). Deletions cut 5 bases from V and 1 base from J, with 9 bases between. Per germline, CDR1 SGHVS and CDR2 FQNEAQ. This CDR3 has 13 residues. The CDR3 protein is CASSRRASYEQYF. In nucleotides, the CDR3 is TGTGCCAGCAGCCGGCGGGCTTCCTACGAGCAGTACTTC.

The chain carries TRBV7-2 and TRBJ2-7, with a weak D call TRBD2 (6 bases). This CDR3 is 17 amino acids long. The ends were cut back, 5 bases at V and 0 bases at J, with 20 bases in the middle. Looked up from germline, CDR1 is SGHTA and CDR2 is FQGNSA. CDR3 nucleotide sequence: TGTGCCAGCAGCCCCCGTGGCGGGGTGTCCCTCTCCTACGAGCAGTACTTC. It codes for CASSPRGGVSLSYEQYF. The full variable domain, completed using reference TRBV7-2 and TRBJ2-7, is GAGVSQSPSNKVTEKGKDVELRCDPISGHTALYWYRQSLGQGLEFLIYFQGNSAPDKSGLPSDRFSAERTGGSVSTLTIQRTQQEDSAVYLCASSPRGGVSLSYEQYFGPGTRLTVT.